This T cell receptor (beta chain) was sequenced during a study of neoadjuvant anti-PD-1 for oral cavity cancer. About the study: Non-progressing patients received a fourth nivolumab dose near day 43, then surgery on days 50-56.

Time point here: after neoadjuvant nivolumab, at surgical resection. Stage II-IVA oral cavity squamous cell carcinoma was new and untreated by systemic or radiation therapy. Produced via immunoSEQ multiplex PCR; TCRdb's table is partial and in-frame only. The sample records some 10,000 clones, 60% to 65% being singletons. This CDR3 spans 10 amino acids. Germline values: CDR1 DFQATT, CDR2 SNEGSKA (reference sequence). The sample here was tumor tissue, taken after nivolumab (anti-PD-1) treatment. The TCR sequence derives from a person between 35 and 79 years old with oral cavity squamous cell carcinoma. The chain combines TRBV20-1 with TRBJ1-1, with D possibly TRBD1 on 5 matching bases. CDR3 sequence (DNA): TGCAGGGGGGTTAACACTGAAGCTTTCTTT. This encodes CRGVNTEAFF.